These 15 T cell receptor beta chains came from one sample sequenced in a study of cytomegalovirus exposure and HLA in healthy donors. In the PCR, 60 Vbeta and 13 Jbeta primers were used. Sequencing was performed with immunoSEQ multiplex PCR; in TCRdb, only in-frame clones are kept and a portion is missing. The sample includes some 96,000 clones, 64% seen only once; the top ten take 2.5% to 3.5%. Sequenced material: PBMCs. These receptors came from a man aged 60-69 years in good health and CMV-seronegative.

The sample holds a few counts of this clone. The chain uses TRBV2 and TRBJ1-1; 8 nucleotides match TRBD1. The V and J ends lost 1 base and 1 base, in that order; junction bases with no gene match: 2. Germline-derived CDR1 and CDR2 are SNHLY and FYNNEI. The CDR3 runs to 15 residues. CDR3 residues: CASSEVTGGNTEAFF. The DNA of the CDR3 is TGTGCCAGCAGTGAAGTAACAGGGGGGAACACTGAAGCTTTCTTT.

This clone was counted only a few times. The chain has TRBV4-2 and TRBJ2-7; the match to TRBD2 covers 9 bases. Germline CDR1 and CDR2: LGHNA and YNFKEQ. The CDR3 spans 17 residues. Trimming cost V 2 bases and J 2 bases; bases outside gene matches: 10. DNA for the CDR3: TGTGCCAGCAGCCAATTTCATGGCGGGGGGGCCACCTACGAGCAGTACTTC. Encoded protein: CASSQFHGGGATYEQYF.

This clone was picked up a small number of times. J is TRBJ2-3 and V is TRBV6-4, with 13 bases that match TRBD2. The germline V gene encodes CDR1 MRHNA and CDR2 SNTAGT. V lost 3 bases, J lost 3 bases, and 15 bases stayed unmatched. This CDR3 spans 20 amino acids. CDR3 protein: CASSEVSGLAGRSGTDTQYF. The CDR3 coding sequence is TGTGCCAGCAGTGAAGTCTCGGGACTAGCGGGGAGGAGTGGTACAGATACGCAGTATTTT.

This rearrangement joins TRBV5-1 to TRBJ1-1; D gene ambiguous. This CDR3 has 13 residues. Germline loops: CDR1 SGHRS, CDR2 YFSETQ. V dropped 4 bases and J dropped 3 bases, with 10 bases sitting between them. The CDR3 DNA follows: TGCGCCAGCAGCCCGCTGAGGGACACTGAAGCTTTCTTT. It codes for CASSPLRDTEAFF.

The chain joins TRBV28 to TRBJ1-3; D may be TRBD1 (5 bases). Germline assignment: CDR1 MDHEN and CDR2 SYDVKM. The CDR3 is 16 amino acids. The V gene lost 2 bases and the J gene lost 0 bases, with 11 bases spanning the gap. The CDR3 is CASSLRPGGSGNTIYF. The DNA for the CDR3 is TGTGCCAGCAGTTTACGGCCGGGGGGCTCTGGAAACACCATATATTTT. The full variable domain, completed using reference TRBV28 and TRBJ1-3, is DVKVTQSSRYLVKRTGEKVFLECVQDMDHENMFWYRQDPGLGLRLIYFSYDVKMKEKGDIPEGYSVSREKKERFSLILESASTNQTSMYLCASSLRPGGSGNTIYFGEGSWLTVV.

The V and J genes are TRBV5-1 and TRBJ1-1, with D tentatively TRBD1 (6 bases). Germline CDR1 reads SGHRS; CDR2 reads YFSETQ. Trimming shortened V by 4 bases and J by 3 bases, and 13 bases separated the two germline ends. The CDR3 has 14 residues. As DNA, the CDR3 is TGCGCCAGCAGCGAACAGGGTACCTACACTGAAGCTTTCTTT. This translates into CASSEQGTYTEAFF.

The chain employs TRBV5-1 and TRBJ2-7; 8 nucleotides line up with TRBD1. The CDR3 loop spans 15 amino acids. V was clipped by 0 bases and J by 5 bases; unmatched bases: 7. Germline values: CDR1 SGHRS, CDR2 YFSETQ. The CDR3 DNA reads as TGCGCCAGCAGCTTGGGGACAGGGAATGTAAACGAGCAGTACTTC. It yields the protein CASSLGTGNVNEQYF.

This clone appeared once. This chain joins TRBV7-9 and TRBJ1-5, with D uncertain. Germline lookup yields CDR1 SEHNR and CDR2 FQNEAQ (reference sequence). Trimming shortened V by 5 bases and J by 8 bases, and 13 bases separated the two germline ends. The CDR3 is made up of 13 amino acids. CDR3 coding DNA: TGTGCCAGCAGCCCCGGTCGGGTAGAGCCCCAGCATTTT. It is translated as CASSPGRVEPQHF.

The CDR3 DNA reads TGCGCCAGCAGCCAAGAACAGGGCTCCTACGAGCAGTACTTC. Translation: CASSQEQGSYEQYF. The chain carries TRBV4-1 and TRBJ2-7; TRBD1 is a possible D gene (6 bases). Trimming cost V 0 bases and J 0 bases, with 6 bases left between them. The length of the CDR3 is 14 residues. Germline assignment: CDR1 MGHRA and CDR2 YSYEKL.

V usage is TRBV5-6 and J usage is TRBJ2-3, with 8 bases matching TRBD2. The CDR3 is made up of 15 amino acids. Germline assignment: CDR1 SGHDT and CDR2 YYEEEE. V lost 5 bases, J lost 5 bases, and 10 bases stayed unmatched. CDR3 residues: CASRHFFAGGDTQYF. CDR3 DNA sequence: TGTGCCAGCAGACATTTCTTTGCGGGAGGAGATACGCAGTATTTT.

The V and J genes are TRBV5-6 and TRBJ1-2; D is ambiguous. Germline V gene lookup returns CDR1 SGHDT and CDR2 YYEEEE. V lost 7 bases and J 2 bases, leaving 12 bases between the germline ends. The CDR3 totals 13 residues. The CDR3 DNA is TGTGCCAGCGGACTGGGAGGCAACTATGGCTACACCTTC. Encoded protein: CASGLGGNYGYTF.

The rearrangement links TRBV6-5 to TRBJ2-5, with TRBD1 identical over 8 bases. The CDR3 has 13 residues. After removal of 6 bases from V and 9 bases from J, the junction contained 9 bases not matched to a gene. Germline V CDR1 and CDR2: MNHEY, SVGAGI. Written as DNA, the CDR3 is TGTGCCAGCAGACAACCGGGACAGGAGGCCCAGTACTTC. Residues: CASRQPGQEAQYF.

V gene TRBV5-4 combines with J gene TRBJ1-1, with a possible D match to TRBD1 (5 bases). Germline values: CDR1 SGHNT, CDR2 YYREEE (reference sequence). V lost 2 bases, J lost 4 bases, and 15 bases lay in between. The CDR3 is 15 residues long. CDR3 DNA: TGTGCCAGCAGCTTTCTAGGGCGGGGGATCACTGAAGCTTTCTTT. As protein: CASSFLGRGITEAFF.

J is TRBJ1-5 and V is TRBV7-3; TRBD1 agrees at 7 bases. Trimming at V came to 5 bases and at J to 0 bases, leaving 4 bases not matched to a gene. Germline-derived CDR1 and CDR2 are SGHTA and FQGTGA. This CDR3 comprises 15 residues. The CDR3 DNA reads TGTGCCAGCAGCCTGGACAGGCATAGCAATCAGCCCCAGCATTTT. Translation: CASSLDRHSNQPQHF.

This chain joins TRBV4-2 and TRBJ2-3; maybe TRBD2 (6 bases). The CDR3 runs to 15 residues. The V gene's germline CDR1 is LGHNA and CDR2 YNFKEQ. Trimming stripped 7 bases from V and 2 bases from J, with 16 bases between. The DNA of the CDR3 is TGTGCCAGCACCCAGACGGGGGACCACACAGATACGCAGTATTTT. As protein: CASTQTGDHTDTQYF.